These 8 T cell receptor beta chains came from one sample sequenced in a study of blood T cell repertoires in COVID-19. Clones were read by immunoSEQ multiplex PCR, and TCRdb kept only the in-frame ones, dropping some. The sample shows approximately 230,000 clones, about nine tenths of them seen only once. Sequencing was carried out using peripheral blood. The origin of the receptors is a man younger than 45 who had recovered from COVID-19.

This clone was seen a few times. This rearrangement joins TRBV10-3 to TRBJ1-1; possibly TRBD1 for D (6 bases). The V gene's germline CDR1 is ENHRY and CDR2 SYGVKD. CDR3 length: 14 residues. V was clipped by 6 bases and J by 6 bases, with 17 bases between them. CDR3 DNA sequence: TGTGCCATCAGAACATCGACAGGTGGGGCTGAAGCTTTCTTT. This sequence encodes CAIRTSTGGAEAFF.

V is TRBV11-2 and J is TRBJ2-3; 11 bases agree with TRBD2. With 4 bases clipped from V and 6 bases from J, the junction kept 12 bases outside the gene matches. Looked up from germline, CDR1 is SGHAT and CDR2 is FQNNGV. CDR3 length: 17 amino acids. The CDR3 DNA reads as TGTGCCAGCAGCTCCTTCTCTAGCGGGGGGTCGGTCGATACGCAGTATTTT. It yields the protein CASSSFSSGGSVDTQYF.

The chain is built from TRBV7-9 and TRBJ2-5, with TRBD2 matching over 7 bases. V dropped 6 bases and J dropped 4; count of bases not matched to a gene: 8. Germline CDR1 SEHNR, CDR2 FQNEAQ (reference sequence). There are 14 residues in the CDR3. The CDR3 protein is CASRSGATGETQYF. CDR3 bases: TGTGCCAGCAGAAGCGGGGCTACAGGAGAGACCCAGTACTTC.

This clone occurred once. The chain couples TRBV11-2 to TRBJ1-2, with D hard to call. The CDR3 is 14 amino acids. V gave up 2 bases and J gave up 4 bases, with 11 bases separating them. Germline CDR1 is SGHAT and CDR2 is FQNNGV. The CDR3 here is CASSLIQDSYGYTF. For the CDR3, the DNA is TGTGCCAGCAGCTTAATCCAGGACTCCTATGGCTACACCTTC.

The gene calls are TRBV12-5 and TRBJ2-5; 10 bases align to TRBD1. The CDR3 length is 17 residues. The germline V gene has CDR1 LGHNT and CDR2 FRNRAP. Losses at the gene ends were 0 bases for V and 1 base for J; bases not matched to a gene: 5. CDR3: CASGLVLGTGAQETQYF. In DNA, the CDR3 is TGTGCTAGTGGTTTGGTACTTGGGACAGGGGCCCAAGAGACCCAGTACTTC.

The chain has TRBV19 and TRBJ2-6; D is unresolved. Per the germline V gene, CDR1 is LNHDA and CDR2 is SQIVND (reference sequence). V lost 2 bases and J lost 2, with 13 bases in between. The CDR3 has 17 residues. For the CDR3, the DNA is TGTGCCAGTAGTATAAGGCGGCTTGACGCTGGGGCCAACGTCCTGACTTTC. Its translation is CASSIRRLDAGANVLTF. Using reference TRBV19 and TRBJ2-6 for the parts outside the CDR3, the full variable domain is DGGITQSPKYLFRKEGQNVTLSCEQNLNHDAMYWYRQDPGQGLRLIYYSQIVNDFQKGDIAEGYSVSREKKESFPLTVTSAQKNPTAFYLCASSIRRLDAGANVLTFGAGSRLTVL.

The chain uses TRBV12-3 or TRBV12-4 and TRBJ2-5; TRBD1 might be the D (5 bases). The ends were cut back, 6 bases at V and 6 bases at J, with 14 bases in the middle. The CDR3 sequence is 13 residues long. The CDR3 protein is CASSGTGQQTQYF. In DNA, the CDR3 is TGTGCCAGCAGCGGTACAGGTCAGCAGACCCAGTACTTC.

CDR3 in amino acids: CASSRVGGGTEAFF. In DNA form, the CDR3 reads TGTGCCAGCAGCCGAGTTGGGGGCGGCACTGAAGCTTTCTTT. This chain connects TRBV11-2 to TRBJ1-1; maybe TRBD1 (6 bases). This CDR3 has 14 residues. Trimming removed 5 bases from V and 4 bases from J, with 14 bases in between. Germline values: CDR1 SGHAT, CDR2 FQNNGV.